Detailed here is one T cell receptor beta chain. Here immunoSEQ multiplex PCR was the method, and the copy in TCRdb shows in-frame clones only, minus some. The top ten clones hold about 6.3% of a sample with 390,000 or so clones, around 90% of them seen once. The record originates from a study of control samples from healthy donors and cancer patients. The sequenced sample consisted of PBMCs. This receptor was identified in a man in his forties or fifties with head and neck cancer.

CDR3 loop: CASSYSPRYEQYF. The CDR3 DNA reads as TGTGCCAGCAGTTACTCGCCTCGCTACGAGCAGTACTTC. This chain links TRBV6-5 with TRBJ2-7; D not certain. Trimming took off 0 bases at V and 3 bases at J, with 6 bases between the two ends. CDR1 and CDR2 from the germline V gene are MNHEY and SVGAGI. The CDR3 is 13 amino acids.